The rows below give T cell receptor beta chains drawn from one sample of a study of blood T cell repertoires in COVID-19. This table comes from immunoSEQ multiplex PCR, and its TCRdb copy is limited to in-frame clones, with some not included. Of more than 400,000 clones in the sample, around 87% were seen once. Sequenced sample: PBMCs or T cells enriched from blood (not recorded which). These receptor sequences come from a woman between 18 and 30 years old who had recovered from COVID-19. The CDR3 runs from the conserved cysteine through the conserved F or W. D genes are given only for firm matches. Clone size is given for some rows only: seen once, a few or many times, or a class if the clone is expanded.

cdr3_aa	cdr3_nt	clone_size	v_call	j_call	d_call
CASRGPLEGGRNSPLHF	TGCGCCAGCAGGGGGCCCTTGGAAGGGGGCCGGAATTCACCCCTCCACTTT	.	TRBV10-1	TRBJ1-6	TRBD1
CASSLGFGRGSDTQYF	TGTGCCAGCAGCTTAGGGTTCGGCAGGGGATCAGATACGCAGTATTTT	.	TRBV7-6	TRBJ2-3	.
CATSRLSGTGSVGTKNIQYF	TGTGCCACCAGCAGACTCTCCGGGACAGGGAGTGTCGGGACCAAAAACATTCAGTACTTC	.	TRBV15	TRBJ2-4	TRBD1
CASSREGFNEKLFF	TGTGCCAGCAGCCGAGAGGGCTTTAATGAAAAACTGTTTTTT	few	TRBV4-2	TRBJ1-4	.
CASSHAGTGSSGNTIYF	TGTGCCAGCAGCCACGCCGGGACAGGGTCCTCTGGAAACACCATATATTTT	.	TRBV3-1/TRBV3-2	TRBJ1-3	TRBD1
CASITITGTTTEAFF	TGTGCCAGTATTACCATCACAGGGACGACAACTGAAGCTTTCTTT	.	TRBV5-6	TRBJ1-1	.
CSVAKTGDRGDTQYF	TGCAGCGTCGCTAAAACAGGGGACAGGGGAGATACGCAGTATTTT	.	TRBV29-1	TRBJ2-3	TRBD1
CASSLEAGEWDTIYF	TGCGCCAGCAGCTTGGAGGCAGGGGAATGGGACACCATATATTTT	.	TRBV5-1	TRBJ1-3	.
CATAVTRSTDTQYF	TGTGCCACGGCGGTTACTAGAAGCACAGATACGCAGTATTTT	.	TRBV2	TRBJ2-3	.
CAWSAHRTGRLSGNTIYF	TGTGCCTGGAGTGCTCATCGGACAGGGCGGTTAAGTGGAAACACCATATATTTT	.	TRBV30	TRBJ1-3	TRBD1
CASSLRRNTEAFF	TGTGCCAGCAGCTTGAGGAGGAACACTGAAGCTTTCTTT	.	TRBV5-6	TRBJ1-1	.
CASSPPPEGGQETQYF	TGTGCCAGCAGTCCGCCTCCTGAGGGCGGCCAAGAGACCCAGTACTTC	.	TRBV27	TRBJ2-5	.
CASSETGDNQETQYF	TGTGCCAGCAGTGAAACAGGGGATAACCAAGAGACCCAGTACTTC	.	TRBV2	TRBJ2-5	TRBD1
CASSLDRGRHNEQFF	TGTGCCAGCAGCTTAGACAGGGGGCGCCACAATGAGCAGTTCTTC	.	TRBV7-2	TRBJ2-1	TRBD1
CASSLALREAFF	TGTGCCAGCAGTTTGGCCCTCCGGGAGGCTTTCTTT	.	TRBV12-3/TRBV12-4	TRBJ1-1	.
CASSQYSGGAVGETQYF	TGTGCCAGCAGCCAATACAGCGGGGGGGCAGTGGGAGAGACCCAGTACTTC	once	TRBV3-1/TRBV3-2	TRBJ2-5	TRBD2
CASSPSPSNTEAFF	TGTGCCAGCAGCCCCTCCCCCTCGAACACTGAAGCTTTCTTT	.	TRBV11-2	TRBJ1-1	.
CASSPSGERSNEKLFF	TGTGCCAGCAGCCCATCAGGGGAGAGATCTAATGAAAAACTGTTTTTT	.	TRBV9	TRBJ1-4	.
CASSPSSSGNTIYF	TGTGCCAGCAGCCCGTCGAGCTCTGGAAACACCATATATTTT	.	TRBV3-1/TRBV3-2	TRBJ1-3	.
CASSQDRGDREGGYTF	TGTGCCAGCAGCCAAGATAGGGGGGACAGGGAGGGCGGCTACACCTTC	.	TRBV3-1/TRBV3-2	TRBJ1-2	TRBD1
CASSLASDTGELFF	TGCGCCAGCAGCCTAGCATCGGACACCGGGGAGCTGTTTTTT	.	TRBV5-1	TRBJ2-2	.
CASSERDSCTEAFF	TGCGCCAGCAGTGAGCGGGACAGTTGCACTGAAGCTTTCTTT	.	TRBV10-2	TRBJ1-1	TRBD1
CASRGQGAVTGELFF	TGTGCCAGCAGGGGACAGGGGGCGGTCACCGGGGAGCTGTTTTTT	.	TRBV6-1	TRBJ2-2	TRBD1
CASSPIVNYGYTF	TGTGCCAGCAGCCCCATAGTAAACTATGGCTACACCTTC	.	TRBV3-1/TRBV3-2	TRBJ1-2	.
CASNPRTGERDFF	TGTGCCAGCAATCCGCGGACAGGGGAACGTGATTTCTTT	.	TRBV6-5	TRBJ1-1	TRBD1
CASSKRRQTGGGYNEQFF	TGTGCCAGTAGTAAACGTCGTCAGACAGGGGGCGGATACAATGAGCAGTTCTTC	.	TRBV19	TRBJ2-1	TRBD1
CASSPGREETQYF	TGTGCCAGCTCACCAGGCAGGGAAGAGACCCAGTACTTC	once	TRBV18	TRBJ2-5	.
CASSLGGEYNSPLHF	TGTGCCAGCAGCTTGGGCGGGGAATATAATTCACCCCTCCACTTT	.	TRBV5-8	TRBJ1-6	.
CASSLQTAEAYF	TGTGCCAGCAGCTTACAGACCGCGGAGGCCTACTTC	.	TRBV2	TRBJ2-5	.
CASGLSGQGHHYEQYF	TGTGCTAGTGGTTTATCCGGACAGGGGCATCATTACGAGCAGTACTTC	.	TRBV12-5	TRBJ2-7	TRBD1
CASSSLTGDQETQYF	TGTGCCAGCAGCTCTCTAACAGGGGACCAAGAGACCCAGTACTTC	.	TRBV5-6	TRBJ2-5	TRBD1
CASSFAGGEVAFF	TGTGCCAGCAGTTTCGCGGGGGGGGAGGTAGCTTTCTTT	.	TRBV12-3/TRBV12-4	TRBJ1-1	.
CASSIPWQNYGYTF	TGTGCCAGTAGTATCCCGTGGCAGAACTATGGCTACACCTTC	few	TRBV19	TRBJ1-2	.
CASNGGWGRNQPQHF	TGTGCCAGTAATGGAGGCTGGGGGAGGAATCAGCCCCAGCATTTT	.	TRBV19	TRBJ1-5	.
CSALSRETQYF	TGCAGTGCTCTCTCGAGGGAGACCCAGTACTTC	.	TRBV20-1	TRBJ2-5	.
CASSRGLNNEQFF	TGCGCCAGCAGCAGGGGACTGAACAATGAGCAGTTCTTC	.	TRBV5-1	TRBJ2-1	.
CASSYLLPRKGDNGYTF	TGTGCCAGCAGTTACCTCCTTCCAAGGAAAGGGGACAATGGCTACACCTTC	.	TRBV6-2/TRBV6-3	TRBJ1-2	.
CASSQGANYGYTF	TGTGCCAGCAGCCAGGGGGCTAACTATGGCTACACCTTC	.	TRBV6-5	TRBJ1-2	TRBD1
CASSLGGGASTDTQYF	TGTGCCAGCAGCTTAGGCGGGGGGGCGAGCACAGATACGCAGTATTTT	.	TRBV5-5	TRBJ2-3	TRBD2
CASRQGGKATEAFF	TGTGCCAGCAGACAGGGGGGCAAGGCCACTGAAGCTTTCTTT	few	TRBV7-3	TRBJ1-1	TRBD1
CASSPSGTGSEGGNTIYF	TGTGCCAGCAGCCCGTCCGGGACAGGGTCAGAAGGAGGAAACACCATATATTTT	.	TRBV7-2	TRBJ1-3	TRBD1
CASRRGTERSGANVLTF	TGCGCCAGCAGGAGAGGGACAGAACGCTCTGGGGCCAACGTCCTGACTTTC	.	TRBV5-1	TRBJ2-6	TRBD1
CATRRLGDSAYGYTF	TGTGCCACCAGAAGATTAGGGGATTCAGCCTATGGCTACACCTTC	.	TRBV6-5	TRBJ1-2	.
CASGQGAQETQYF	TGTGCCAGCGGCCAGGGGGCCCAAGAGACCCAGTACTTC	.	TRBV7-2	TRBJ2-5	TRBD1
CASSQDWTGGEAFF	TGTGCCAGCAGCCAAGACTGGACAGGGGGGGAAGCTTTCTTT	.	TRBV3-1/TRBV3-2	TRBJ1-1	TRBD1
CASSFSGGRYEQYF	TGCGCCAGCAGCTTTAGCGGGGGGAGATACGAGCAGTACTTC	.	TRBV5-1	TRBJ2-7	TRBD2
CSASVSETHYGYTF	TGCAGTGCTAGTGTCTCTGAGACACACTATGGCTACACCTTC	once	TRBV20-1	TRBJ1-2	.
CASSQTAAGTINTDTQYF	TGCGCCAGCAGCCAGACTGCCGCCGGGACTATCAACACAGATACGCAGTATTTT	.	TRBV4-1	TRBJ2-3	TRBD2
CASMAGSVPDIQYF	TGTGCCAGCATGGCAGGGTCCGTTCCGGACATTCAGTACTTC	.	TRBV2	TRBJ2-4	.
CAWSLDRFDEQYF	TGTGCCTGGAGTTTGGACAGGTTCGACGAGCAGTACTTC	.	TRBV30	TRBJ2-7	TRBD1
CSAEQGEQFF	TGCAGTGCCGAGCAGGGTGAGCAGTTCTTC	.	TRBV20-1	TRBJ2-1	.